This T cell receptor (beta chain) is drawn from a study of T cell responses to AZD1222 COVID-19 vaccine. Sequencing used immunoSEQ multiplex PCR; TCRdb keeps in-frame clones, though not all of them. The data hold roughly 120,000 clones, with approximately 89% observed a single time. General study points: Variant regions that are unmutated are reportedly the target of nearly half of spike-specific TCRs. Donors in the cohort were predominantly white British and more often female, and clonal diversity was possibly underestimated.

Germline V gives CDR1 KGHSH, CDR2 LQKENI. Trimming at V came to 3 bases and at J to 6 bases, leaving 10 bases not matched to a gene. The length of the CDR3 is 16 residues. A note on this clone: The antigen is unknown.

Both about-4-week and about-12-week second-dose recipients were combined. This TCR was recovered from an adult who received the AZD1222 COVID-19 vaccine. The sequencing used peripheral blood, collected 28 days after the second AZD1222 dose. The genes are TRBV18 and TRBJ2-1; TRBD1 matches at 8 bases. The CDR3 here is CASSPPGQGVANEQFF. DNA for the CDR3: TGTGCCAGCTCACCCCCAGGACAGGGAGTGGCCAATGAGCAGTTCTTC.